What follows describes a single T cell receptor beta chain. The CDR3 extends over 15 amino acids. The germline V gene encodes CDR1 SNHLY and CDR2 FYNNEI. V was trimmed by 2 bases and J by 4 bases, leaving 14 bases between them. These data are taken from a study of T cell repertoires in cytomegalovirus infection. Each CDR3 protein gets one entry after TCRdb re-called the reads with MiXCR. The sample shows hundreds of thousands of distinct CDR3 sequences, approximately 33% of them seen only once. The chain employs TRBV2 and TRBJ1-2, with TRBD1 as a possible D gene (5 bases). Sequenced: PBMCs. This sequence originates from a human donor in good health (CMV status not recorded). Some clones in this sample may be carry-over from other donors' samples. The chain's CDR3 is CASSENDRISYGYTF. The CDR3 bases are TGTGCCAGCAGTGAAAATGACAGAATTTCCTATGGCTACACCTTC.